This TCR beta chain was found in a study of T-cell memory formation after mild COVID-19. The CDR3 runs 12 residues. V lost 0 bases and J 4 bases, leaving 6 bases between the germline ends. Germline CDR1 DFQATT, CDR2 SNEGSKA (reference sequence). TCRdb itself ran the 5' RACE reads through MiXCR, one entry per CDR3 protein. The sample lists roughly 120,000 distinct CDR3 sequences, 16% seen once, with over 11% in the top ten. There are a few counts of this clonotype. The specimen was PBMCs or a T cell subset sorted from them (not recorded which). The clonotype originates from an adult woman who had mild COVID-19 (a few samples of this study predate the infection). Cell type and time point are not known. V and J are TRBV20-1 and TRBJ1-2; no reliable D call. CDR3 bases: TGCAGTGCTAGAGATCCCCCCTATGGCTACACCTTC. It codes for CSARDPPYGYTF.